This T cell receptor beta chain stems from a study of cytomegalovirus exposure and HLA in healthy donors. V lost 2 bases to trimming and J lost 3 bases, with 10 bases between them. Looked up from germline, CDR1 is SEHNR and CDR2 is FQNEAQ (reference sequence). The CDR3 consists of 14 residues. The study ran its PCR with 60 Vbeta and 13 Jbeta primers. The protocol was immunoSEQ multiplex PCR, while the TCRdb copy is restricted to in-frame clones and leaves out a portion. The repertoire consists of 65,000 to 85,000 clones, with roughly four fifths occurring once and the leading ten covering 12%. V usage is TRBV7-9 and J usage is TRBJ1-2; D remains ambiguous. Sequencing used PBMCs. This sequence was found in a male donor in good health and CMV-seropositive. The CDR3, as DNA: TGTGCCAGCAGCTTAAAGGCGGTGGACTATGGCTACACCTTC. Amino acids: CASSLKAVDYGYTF.